A single sample gave rise to the 31 T cell receptor beta chains below, sequenced in a study of metastatic and nonmetastatic thyroid tumors. Each patient came to thyroid surgery without any prior treatment (of any kind). MiXCR reprocessed the PCR reads for TCRdb. Here the sample spans roughly 90,000 clones, under 15% being singletons. Input material: blood. The origin of the receptors is a female donor with papillary thyroid cancer or a benign thyroid nodule (not recorded which). Some clones in this sample may be carry-over from other donors' samples.

In regard to this clone: One end of the junction is discordant with germline, which a read error may explain. This sequence joins TRBV6-1 and TRBJ1-1, with D possibly being TRBD1 (6 bases). The CDR3 contains 14 residues. Germline V gene data show CDR1 as MNHNS and CDR2 as SASEGT. The DNA for the CDR3 is TGTGTCAGCAGTTCGTTACAGGGTGCCACTGAAGCTTTCTTT. Its translation: CVSSSLQGATEAFF.

This clone was found many times. Germline and junction disagree at one end, which may indicate a read error. The same CDR3 also results from other DNA sequences found in this sample. This sequence joins TRBV28 and TRBJ1-1; D is uncertain. The V gene's germline CDR1 is MDHEN and CDR2 SYDVKM. This CDR3 is built from 13 residues. Here the CDR3 DNA reads TGCGCCGCAACCGGCCCTCCAAACACTGAAGCTTTCTTT. Translating gives CAATGPPNTEAFF.

There are many counts of this clone. V and J are TRBV6-1 and TRBJ2-7, with TRBD2 as a possible D gene (5 bases). The CDR3 contains 13 residues. The V and J ends lost 2 bases and 6 bases respectively, with 11 bases between them. Germline V lookup: CDR1 MNHNS, CDR2 SASEGT. CDR3 sequence reads: CASSEMRRGEQYF. The CDR3 region has the DNA TGTGCCAGCAGTGAAATGCGACGGGGCGAGCAGTACTTC.

This clone showed up many times. The genes are TRBV20-1 and TRBJ1-2; D gene unclear. V was pared by 1 base and J by 3 bases, with 3 bases between. This CDR3 has 11 residues. Per the germline V gene, CDR1 is DFQATT and CDR2 is SNEGSKA (reference sequence). CDR3 sequence (DNA): TGCAGTGCTAGAGGGGACTATGGCTACACCTTC. This sequence encodes CSARGDYGYTF.

This clone was detected many times. Written as DNA, the CDR3 is TGCGCCAGCAGCCAAGATGTCGGCGGGGAGCTGTTTTTT. This gives the protein CASSQDVGGELFF. The chain has TRBV4-1 and TRBJ2-2; no reliable D call. The germline gives CDR1 MGHRA, CDR2 YSYEKL. V lost 0 bases, J lost 7 bases, and 6 bases lay in between. The CDR3 runs to 13 residues.

About this clone itself: Other nucleotide sequences in the sample specify the same CDR3. The V and J genes are TRBV18 and TRBJ1-4; no reliable D call. Trimming took off 3 bases at V and 8 bases at J, with 13 bases between the two ends. In germline, CDR1 is KGHSH, CDR2 LQKENI. The CDR3 contains 14 residues. This chain's CDR3 is CASSPGAGGEKLFF. As DNA, the CDR3 is TGTGCCAGCTCACCTGGTGCAGGCGGGGAAAAACTGTTTTTT.

The chain uses TRBV15 and TRBJ2-5, with D maybe TRBD2 (5 bases). In germline, CDR1 is LNHNV, CDR2 YYDKDF (reference sequence). The V and J ends lost 1 base and 8 bases respectively, with 20 bases between them. The CDR3 is 16 amino acids. The chain's CDR3 is CATSRASGRTYDTQYF. For the CDR3, the DNA is TGTGCCACCAGCAGAGCCTCTGGCAGGACTTATGATACCCAGTACTTC.

Turning to this clone: A much more abundant neighbour one base away suggests this may be a read error. The chain couples TRBV5-1 to TRBJ2-3; D uncertain. The CDR3 runs 16 residues. Germline CDR1 SGHRS, CDR2 YFSETQ. The V gene lost 4 bases and the J gene lost 0 bases, with 15 bases spanning the gap. The CDR3 nucleotides are TGCGCCAGCAGCAAGCGATCGACCGATAGCACAGATACGCAGTATTTT. It translates to CASSKRSTDSTDTQYF.

At least ten counts were recorded for this clone. This chain's CDR3 is CASSADRDGYTF. The DNA for the CDR3 is TGTGCCAGCAGCGCAGACCGTGATGGCTACACCTTC. V gene TRBV9 combines with J gene TRBJ1-2; the D is unclear. Trimming shortened V by 3 bases and J by 6 bases, and 9 bases separated the two germline ends. Germline V gene sequence: CDR1 SGDLS, CDR2 YYNGEE. This CDR3 has 12 residues.

This clone occurred many times. V and J are TRBV12-3 or TRBV12-4 and TRBJ2-1; no clear D. The CDR3 extends over 12 amino acids. V lost 4 bases and J 5 bases, leaving 6 bases between the germline ends. This CDR3 reads CASSSKNNEQFF. The DNA for the CDR3 is TGTGCCAGCAGTTCCAAGAACAATGAGCAGTTCTTC.

The chain recombines TRBV28 with TRBJ1-2, with D uncertain. The CDR3 spans 17 residues. The V end lost 2 bases, the J end lost 2 bases, and 18 bases lay between the germline ends. Germline CDR1 MDHEN, CDR2 SYDVKM. The CDR3, as DNA: TGTGCCAGCAGTTTAGATATTGCGACATGTTCAAACTATGGCTACACCTTC. Amino acid sequence: CASSLDIATCSNYGYTF.

In its sample, this clone was seen many times. V gene TRBV29-1 combines with J gene TRBJ2-5; D may be TRBD2 (6 bases). Germline CDR1 SQVTM, CDR2 ANQGSEA. There are 13 residues in the CDR3. Trimming removed 8 bases at V and 1 base at J, with 14 bases between. CDR3 sequence: CSLSWGVQETQYF. In DNA form, the CDR3 reads TGCAGCCTCTCATGGGGGGTCCAAGAGACCCAGTACTTC.

This clone was recorded once. With a much larger clone just one base away, this may be a read error. The rearrangement joins TRBV7-6 to TRBJ2-3; D is ambiguous. CDR1 is SGHVS, CDR2 FNYEAQ, per germline. The V end lost 1 base, the J end lost 2 bases, and 10 bases lay between the germline ends. The CDR3 consists of 15 residues. CDR3 region: CASSLGHTDTDTQYF. CDR3 DNA: TGTGCCAGCAGCTTAGGTCATACCGACACAGATACGCAGTATTTT.

This clone was seen many times. The genes are TRBV4-2 and TRBJ1-1; D possibly corresponds to TRBD1 (5 bases). Germline V gene sequence: CDR1 LGHNA, CDR2 YNFKEQ. This CDR3 has 15 amino acids. V was cut by 0 bases and J by 4 bases, with 12 bases left in between. The DNA for the CDR3 is TGTGCCAGCAGCCAAGAGGCAGGGTCGGGCACTGAAGCTTTCTTT. Translated, it gives CASSQEAGSGTEAFF.

This clone has at least ten counts. This chain joins TRBV27 and TRBJ2-1; D may be TRBD1 or TRBD2 (5 bases each). Germline assignment: CDR1 MNHEY and CDR2 SMNVEV (reference sequence). V gave up 4 bases and J gave up 6 bases, with 22 bases separating them. There are 17 residues in the CDR3. The CDR3 is CASSSPPRDRTANEQFF. The CDR3 DNA reads TGTGCCAGCAGTTCCCCTCCCCGGGACCGGACCGCCAATGAGCAGTTCTTC.

This clone was detected ten times or more. Other DNA sequences in this sample translate to the same CDR3. J is TRBJ2-5 and V is TRBV3-1; possible D gene TRBD1, 5 bases. Trimming shortened V by 0 bases and J by 1 base, and 6 bases separated the two germline ends. CDR3 length: 14 residues. CDR1 is LGHDT and CDR2 is YNNKEL in the germline V gene (reference sequence). The CDR3 reads CASSQDRGQETQYF. CDR3 DNA: TGTGCCAGCAGCCAAGATAGGGGCCAAGAGACCCAGTACTTC.

In this sample, this clone turned up a few times. The germline gene is not matched at one end of the junction; a read error may be the cause. J is TRBJ2-7 and V is TRBV27; the match to TRBD2 covers 11 bases. This CDR3 has 14 residues. CDR1 and CDR2 (germline): MNHEY, SMNVEV (reference sequence). The CDR3 is CASSTSGGPYEHHF. CDR3 nucleotides: TGTGCCAGCAGTACTAGCGGGGGTCCCTACGAGCATCACTTC.

The sample holds many counts of this clone. The same CDR3 also results from other DNA sequences found in this sample. The chain links TRBV5-1 to TRBJ1-2; the D gene is possibly TRBD1 (5 bases). Trimming took off 0 bases at V and 5 bases at J, with 11 bases between the two ends. Germline CDR1 is SGHRS and CDR2 is YFSETQ. This CDR3 is 14 amino acids long. Written as DNA, the CDR3 is TGCGCCAGCAGCTTGGCTAGGGACCCTTATGGCTACACCTTC. It encodes CASSLARDPYGYTF.

At least ten counts were recorded for this clone. The J gene is TRBJ2-7, the V gene TRBV29-1; D unresolved. The germline V gene encodes CDR1 SQVTM and CDR2 ANQGSEA. V was cut by 0 bases and J by 2 bases, with 5 bases left in between. The CDR3 is made up of 12 amino acids. CDR3 coding DNA: TGCAGCGTTGAAGATTCCGCCTACGAGCAGTACTTC. Translation gives CSVEDSAYEQYF.

This clone has ten or more counts. The chain recombines TRBV28 with TRBJ2-1, with 9 bases fitting TRBD2. This CDR3 spans 15 amino acids. With 8 bases clipped from V and 6 bases from J, the junction kept 11 bases outside the gene matches. CDR1 is MDHEN, CDR2 SYDVKM, per germline. In DNA, the CDR3 is TGTGCCAGCTGCCTAGGGGCTAGCGGGGTCAATGAGCAGTTCTTC. Its protein is CASCLGASGVNEQFF.

In regard to this clone: One end of the junction fails to match germline, which may point to a read error. V and J are TRBV9 and TRBJ2-3, with D possibly TRBD2 on 5 matching bases. Germline values: CDR1 SGDLS, CDR2 YYNGEE. This CDR3 spans 15 amino acids. CDR3: CASRVDGLLTDTQYF. CDR3 sequence (DNA): TGTGCCAGCAGAGTAGATGGACTGCTTACAGATACGCAGTATTTT. Full variable domain (remainder filled in from reference TRBV9 and TRBJ2-3): DSGVTQTPKHLITATGQRVTLRCSPRSGDLSVYWYQQSLDQGLQFLIQYYNGEERAKGNILERFSAQQFPDLHSELNLSSLELGDSALYFCASRVDGLLTDTQYFGPGTRLTVL.

In this sample, this clone turned up many times. This CDR3 reads CASSPPGQGEEKLFF. The DNA of the CDR3 is TGCGCCAGCAGCCCTCCGGGACAGGGTGAGGAAAAACTGTTTTTT. The V and J genes are TRBV4-1 and TRBJ1-4; the match to TRBD1 covers 9 bases. The V gene's germline CDR1 is MGHRA and CDR2 YSYEKL. The CDR3 is 15 residues long. Unmatched junction bases numbered 8, after V lost 4 bases and J lost 8 bases.

This clone occurred many times. The chain links TRBV7-8 to TRBJ1-2; 9 nucleotides match TRBD1. Germline CDR1 is SGHVS and CDR2 is FQNEAQ. V shed 4 bases and J 5 bases; nucleotides not matched to a gene: 5. The CDR3 runs to 14 residues. DNA for the CDR3: TGTGCCAGCAGCTCCCCCGGGACAGGGTATGGCTACACCTTC. Amino acids: CASSSPGTGYGYTF.

This clone was detected ten times or more. The chain joins TRBV7-8 to TRBJ2-5; 14 bases map to TRBD2. CDR3 size: 19 residues. V shed 5 bases, J shed 2 bases, and the junction held 13 bases outside the gene matches. Germline V gene data show CDR1 as SGHVS and CDR2 as FQNEAQ. The CDR3 nucleotides are TGTGCCAGCAGCGCAGAACCCTGGGGGACTAGCGGGGGACAAGAGACCCAGTACTTC. The encoded protein is CASSAEPWGTSGGQETQYF.

A remark on this clone: A much larger clone differs by one base, so this may be a read error. The rearrangement uses TRBV28 and TRBJ2-3; D unclear. Trimming pared 6 bases from V and 6 bases from J, leaving 10 bases between. CDR1 MDHEN and CDR2 SYDVKM come from the germline V gene. The CDR3 has 12 residues. The chain's CDR3 is CASSSTLDTQYF. DNA of the CDR3: TGTGCCAGCAGCTCCACACTGGATACGCAGTATTTT. Full variable domain (remainder filled in from reference TRBV28 and TRBJ2-3): DVKVTQSSRYLVKRTGEKVFLECVQDMDHENMFWYRQDPGLGLRLIYFSYDVKMKEKGDIPEGYSVSREKKERFSLILESASTNQTSMYLCASSSTLDTQYFGPGTRLTVL.

Turning to this clone: A clone one base away is much larger, so this may be a read error. The chain links TRBV20-1 to TRBJ2-7, with 10 positions matching TRBD2. This CDR3 has 15 amino acids. Germline values: CDR1 DFQATT, CDR2 SNEGSKA (reference sequence). DNA for the CDR3: TGCAGTGCTAGTACTCTAGCGGGGGCCGCCTACGAGCAGTGCTTC. It codes for CSASTLAGAAYEQCF.

This clone was seen repeatedly, ten times or more. The chain couples TRBV20-1 to TRBJ2-5, with D tentatively TRBD2 (5 bases). The V end was cut by 6 bases, the J end by 3 bases, with 14 bases between. The CDR3 sequence is 13 residues long. The germline gives CDR1 DFQATT, CDR2 SNEGSKA (reference sequence). This CDR3 reads CSADLGEKETQYF. The CDR3 region has the DNA TGCAGTGCCGACCTTGGGGAGAAAGAGACCCAGTACTTC.

Details on this clone: Other DNA sequences in this sample translate to the same CDR3. This rearrangement joins TRBV4-1 to TRBJ1-1, with a tentative D call TRBD1 (5 bases). CDR1 is MGHRA and CDR2 is YSYEKL in the germline V gene. The CDR3 is 13 amino acids. Trimming left V 5 bases short and J 3 bases short, with 10 bases between. The CDR3 DNA reads as TGCGCCAGCAGCAGGGTGGGGGACACTGAAGCTTTCTTT. It is translated as CASSRVGDTEAFF.

This clone was picked up many times. The genes are TRBV2 and TRBJ1-2; D remains ambiguous. Trimming removed 9 bases from V and 0 bases from J, with 11 bases in between. Looked up from germline, CDR1 is SNHLY and CDR2 is FYNNEI. This CDR3 has 13 amino acids. The chain's CDR3 is CASRLGSNYGYTF. The CDR3 region has the DNA TGTGCCAGTCGACTGGGGTCTAACTATGGCTACACCTTC. The full variable domain, in which reference TRBV2 and TRBJ1-2 provide the parts outside the CDR3, is EPEVTQTPSHQVTQMGQEVILRCVPISNHLYFYWYRQILGQKVEFLVSFYNNEISEKSEIFDDQFSVERPDGSNFTLKIRSTKLEDSAMYFCASRLGSNYGYTFGSGTRLTVV.

This clone was recorded at least ten times. The chain recombines TRBV6-4 with TRBJ2-5; 7 bases are shared with TRBD1. CDR1 MRHNA and CDR2 SNTAGT come from the germline V gene. Unmatched junction bases numbered 6, after V lost 6 bases and J lost 5 bases. CDR3 length equals 13 residues. CDR3 DNA sequence: TGTGCCAGCAGGACAGGGATCGACGAGACCCAGTACTTC. This translates into CASRTGIDETQYF.

Points on this clone: Other DNA sequences within the sample encode an identical CDR3. The rearrangement uses TRBV20-1 and TRBJ2-1, with 12 bases that match TRBD2. CDR3 length: 18 amino acids. V lost 1 base and J lost 6; bases outside the gene matches: 13. The germline V gene has CDR1 DFQATT and CDR2 SNEGSKA (reference sequence). CDR3 nucleotide sequence: TGCAGTGCTAGAGGACCTCTAGCGGGGGGGATTTCGGGCAATGAGCAGTTCTTC. It is translated as CSARGPLAGGISGNEQFF.